Listed here are 3 T cell receptor beta chains from one sample, sequenced in a study of T-cell memory formation after mild COVID-19. MiXCR, applied by TCRdb to the 5' RACE reads, yields one record per CDR3 protein. This sample has about 470,000 distinct CDR3 sequences, with 20% to 25% found just once. Sequenced: PBMCs or a T cell subset sorted from them (not recorded which). The origin of the receptors is an adult woman who had mild COVID-19 (a few samples of this study predate the infection). Cell type and time point are not known.

Only a few counts were recorded for this clonotype. The chain recombines TRBV7-9 with TRBJ2-4; 15 bases match TRBD2. CDR1 and CDR2 from the germline V gene are SEHNR and FQNEAQ (reference sequence). Trimming took 4 bases from V and 0 from J; bases not matched to a gene: 7. CDR3 length: 19 amino acids. The DNA for the CDR3 is TGTGCCAGCAGCTCCGGGACTAGCGGGGGGTACCTAGCCAAAAACATTCAGTACTTC. This encodes CASSSGTSGGYLAKNIQYF.

The J gene is TRBJ2-1, the V gene TRBV7-3, with D possibly matching TRBD1 (6 bases). The ends were cut back, 2 bases at V and 8 bases at J, with 10 bases in the middle. Per the germline V gene, CDR1 is SGHTA and CDR2 is FQGTGA. The CDR3 runs to 13 residues. The CDR3, as DNA: TGTGCCAGCAGCTTATTTGGGGGCGATGAGCAGTTCTTC. As protein: CASSLFGGDEQFF. The complete variable domain, with remaining parts taken from reference TRBV7-3 and TRBJ2-1, reads GAGVSQTPSNKVTEKGKYVELRCDPISGHTALYWYRQSLGQGPEFLIYFQGTGAADDSGLPNDRFFAVRPEGSVSTLKIQRTERGDSAVYLCASSLFGGDEQFFGPGTRLTVL.

The chain has TRBV3-1 and TRBJ2-7; D possibly corresponds to TRBD2 (5 bases). The CDR3 has 13 amino acids. Germline CDR1 is LGHDT and CDR2 is YNNKEL (reference sequence). Trimming took 1 base from V and 9 from J, leaving 13 bases between them. CDR3 bases: TGTGCCAGCAGCCAAGTTCGGGGTGGCGGGCAGTACTTC. Its translation is CASSQVRGGGQYF.